This is a list of T cell receptor beta chains from one sample in a study of blood T cell repertoires in COVID-19. Generated by immunoSEQ multiplex PCR, the TCRdb table keeps only in-frame clones and is missing some. The table has 250,000 to 300,000 clones, 75% to 90% seen once; the top ten hold about 4.6%. Sample: peripheral blood. These receptors were taken from a man in his sixties who had recovered from COVID-19. Both conserved end residues are part of each CDR3. Each record gives: CDR3 length, clone size, V gene, CDR3 protein. Size values are once, few and many counts, or a class for expanded clones, and some rows have none.

CDR3 length: 15; clone size: .; V gene: TRBV2; CDR3 protein: CASSEEWLAANEQFF
CDR3 length: 15; clone size: .; V gene: TRBV9; CDR3 protein: CASSPSGGAADTQYF
CDR3 length: 17; clone size: .; V gene: TRBV9; CDR3 protein: CASSVGGRGQGTYEQYF
CDR3 length: 16; clone size: once; V gene: TRBV5-4; CDR3 protein: CASSLGLAGPYNEQFF
CDR3 length: 16; clone size: .; V gene: TRBV5-1; CDR3 protein: CASSVGVNFYQETQYF
CDR3 length: 15; clone size: .; V gene: TRBV10-3; CDR3 protein: CAISDPDRGKETQYF
CDR3 length: 12; clone size: .; V gene: TRBV5-5; CDR3 protein: CASSLGRTEAFF
CDR3 length: 15; clone size: few; V gene: TRBV4-1; CDR3 protein: CASSQDAGNSYGYTF
CDR3 length: 13; clone size: .; V gene: TRBV2; CDR3 protein: CASSAQGADTQYF
CDR3 length: 17; clone size: .; V gene: TRBV18; CDR3 protein: CASSPTNLLTANTEAFF
CDR3 length: 15; clone size: .; V gene: TRBV11-3; CDR3 protein: CASSLSSGGADTQYF
CDR3 length: 15; clone size: few; V gene: TRBV11-2; CDR3 protein: CASSFLAGGRQTQYF
CDR3 length: 15; clone size: .; V gene: TRBV5-6; CDR3 protein: CASSLERGGLDEQFF
CDR3 length: 15; clone size: .; V gene: TRBV5-5; CDR3 protein: CASRSRVHSQETQYF
CDR3 length: 15; clone size: .; V gene: TRBV6-6; CDR3 protein: CASSTGKGSNQPQHF
CDR3 length: 15; clone size: .; V gene: TRBV27; CDR3 protein: CASRRKREGFYEQYF
CDR3 length: 13; clone size: few; V gene: TRBV5-4; CDR3 protein: CASSLDGARGYTF
CDR3 length: 13; clone size: .; V gene: TRBV28; CDR3 protein: CASREAVRPEAFF
CDR3 length: 14; clone size: .; V gene: TRBV6-1; CDR3 protein: CASSEYGQGAEAFF
CDR3 length: 14; clone size: .; V gene: TRBV29-1; CDR3 protein: CSKTSGGTQETQYF
CDR3 length: 13; clone size: .; V gene: TRBV7-9; CDR3 protein: CASSPPNPYEQYF
CDR3 length: 12; clone size: .; V gene: TRBV5-4; CDR3 protein: CASSAGNTEAFF
CDR3 length: 15; clone size: .; V gene: TRBV5-8; CDR3 protein: CASSLSGTGGHGYTF
CDR3 length: 16; clone size: .; V gene: TRBV18; CDR3 protein: CASSPRGGRNTDTQYF
CDR3 length: 18; clone size: once; V gene: TRBV14; CDR3 protein: CASSQARGLAGAGKTQYF
CDR3 length: 15; clone size: .; V gene: TRBV9; CDR3 protein: CASSVLGAPNEKLFF
CDR3 length: 13; clone size: .; V gene: TRBV6-5; CDR3 protein: CASSYGAGRTQYF
CDR3 length: 17; clone size: .; V gene: TRBV6-1; CDR3 protein: CASRELAGGINTGELFF
CDR3 length: 16; clone size: .; V gene: TRBV28; CDR3 protein: CASSSGVSSYNSPLHF
CDR3 length: 14; clone size: .; V gene: TRBV2; CDR3 protein: CARGASLSGNTIYF
CDR3 length: 14; clone size: .; V gene: TRBV7-9; CDR3 protein: CASSLDRGRYEQYF
CDR3 length: 16; clone size: .; V gene: TRBV19; CDR3 protein: CASSIETGRRNQPQHF
CDR3 length: 16; clone size: .; V gene: TRBV9; CDR3 protein: CASSPMEASSGNTIYF
CDR3 length: 15; clone size: few; V gene: TRBV30; CDR3 protein: CAWIPGQSATDTQYF
CDR3 length: 15; clone size: .; V gene: TRBV18; CDR3 protein: CASSPPGSGGYEQFF
CDR3 length: 17; clone size: .; V gene: TRBV24-1; CDR3 protein: CATSDGTSMSSYNEQFF
CDR3 length: 16; clone size: .; V gene: TRBV7-9; CDR3 protein: CASSFRGSSSYNEQFF
CDR3 length: 13; clone size: few; V gene: TRBV2; CDR3 protein: CASSVGRGQPQHF
CDR3 length: 14; clone size: .; V gene: TRBV5-1; CDR3 protein: CASSLDNSGNTIYF
CDR3 length: 13; clone size: .; V gene: TRBV29-1; CDR3 protein: CSVSGQGRTEAFF
CDR3 length: 15; clone size: .; V gene: TRBV2; CDR3 protein: CASRLGDSPYNEQFF
CDR3 length: 13; clone size: .; V gene: TRBV5-1; CDR3 protein: CASRRTGAGEQFF
CDR3 length: 15; clone size: .; V gene: TRBV30; CDR3 protein: CAWSVGDRGNSPLHF
CDR3 length: 15; clone size: .; V gene: TRBV24-1; CDR3 protein: CATSDSQGSYNEQFF
CDR3 length: 15; clone size: .; V gene: TRBV2; CDR3 protein: CASSTQTSFGNEQFF
CDR3 length: 14; clone size: few; V gene: TRBV10-2; CDR3 protein: CASRGQGDTGELFF
CDR3 length: 15; clone size: .; V gene: TRBV6-2/TRBV6-3; CDR3 protein: CASSFTSGGPQTQYF
CDR3 length: 12; clone size: .; V gene: TRBV6-5; CDR3 protein: CASSYIRGEQYF
CDR3 length: 16; clone size: .; V gene: TRBV6-6; CDR3 protein: CASTKTGGAYTDTQYF
CDR3 length: 14; clone size: .; V gene: TRBV5-4; CDR3 protein: CASTGRGPQETQYF
CDR3 length: 15; clone size: .; V gene: TRBV6-5; CDR3 protein: CASSSRQAQVYEQYF
CDR3 length: 18; clone size: .; V gene: TRBV15; CDR3 protein: CATSRVGRGSRTHNEQFF